This note documents a single TCR beta chain sequence. Its recognized antigen is unknown. Per-base quality was not reported, and no clone a single base away is much larger than it. Library construction relied on the immunoSEQ multiplex PCR assay. A mixture of 60 forward primers for TCR Vbeta segments and 13 reverse primers for TCR Jbeta segments was used in the multiplex PCR. A multiplex PCR assay on genomic DNA amplified the CDR3 region of rearranged TCR beta genes. Amplified TCR beta libraries were sequenced as 87-base-pair reads on the Illumina HiSeq System. The authors processed their data as follows. In a later analysis, about 80 million unique TCR beta chains were counted across the 690 or so repertoires, and around 10 million of these chains were shared by at least two donors. Raw reads were error-corrected and collapsed into unique sequences with a nearest-neighbor algorithm that merged closely related sequences to remove PCR and sequencing errors. CDR3 sequences were aligned to IMGT reference sequences to assign V, D and J gene segments. For a sequence to be retained, a match of at least six nucleotides was required to both a V gene segment and a J gene segment. Rearrangements were called productive when the CDR3 lacked stop codons and stayed in frame with V and J; all others were non-productive. CDR3 was defined by IMGT convention, running from the second conserved V-encoded cysteine to the conserved J-encoded phenylalanine. In an earlier analysis of roughly 610 of the donors, sequences lacking an unambiguous match to a single V gene segment were excluded. In an earlier analysis of some 590 of the donors, V segments were called functional above 56.7% productive rearrangements and were called segregating when the between-donor standard deviation exceeded 5%. To diagnose cytomegalovirus status from the catalog of TCR beta chain sequences, a statistical classification framework was built. In a later analysis, V and J genes were assigned by comparing TCR nucleotide sequences against IMGT/GENE-DB human TR gene sequences. In a later analysis, CDR3 sequences and most-parsimonious VDJ recombination scenarios were assigned using the TCRdist pipeline. In a later analysis, each TCR beta chain was defined by its CDR3 amino acid sequence together with its V-gene family, and reads without a unique V-gene family were excluded. A later analysis removed over 500 highly shared, low-generation-probability nucleotide sequences to deal with suspected cross-contamination and a sequencing artifact. In a later analysis, a clonal expansion index was calculated for each public chain from normalized within-repertoire ranks of inferred template counts. In a later analysis, generation probabilities were computed using a VDJ recombination model fitted to out-of-frame rearrangements, and the results were checked against IGoR. In a later analysis, TCR-TCR, TCR-HLA and TCR-CMV co-occurrence was scored with hypergeometric tests, and a repertoire-size bias correction was applied to TCR pairs. To estimate false discovery rates, a later analysis permuted the HLA or CMV assignments 20 times. A later analysis grouped co-occurring TCRs with DBSCAN, adding TCRdist sequence similarity when clustering within HLA-allele-positive subsets. Repertoires with fewer than 30,000 or more than 120,000 public chains were left out of co-occurrence clustering, as were about five repertoires with anomalous nucleotide sharing. Not all clones reach the TCRdb copy of this immuneACCESS table, which keeps in-frame sequences only. Checked studies attribute under half of the gap to unresolved V genes and leave the rest unexplained. V, J and clone size reflect that table, while D and trimming were determined from the DNA. For this sample there are about 90,000 clones; about nine tenths appear just once. Approximately 2.2% of the sample lies in the top ten.

The germline V gene encodes CDR1 SGDLS and CDR2 YYNGEE. V is cut back by 2 bases and J by 6 bases, with 2 bases in the junction unmatched. The CDR3, cysteine through phenylalanine, is 13 amino acids long. CDR3 DNA only is kept here, 39 bases in frame from base 1. In total, around 600 healthy bone marrow donors made up the cohort. At the time of sampling, all cohort members were nominally healthy, though unrecorded immune exposures were likely present. The donor tested CMV seronegative, placing the donor among the 350 or so seronegative members of the cohort. A peripheral blood sample was provided by each donor, and peripheral blood mononuclear cells were used for TCR beta sequencing. The Qiagen DNeasy Blood Extraction Kit was used to extract genomic DNA from the blood cell samples. This record comes from a study of cytomegalovirus exposure and HLA in healthy donors (dated by TCRdb to 2015 to 2018). Regarding the research as a whole: An earlier analysis of around 600 of the donors reported 250 to 300 Gb of sequence data and roughly 110 million unique TCR beta sequences from 150 million to 200 million T cells. About 300 gigabases of sequencing data and 78 million or so unique TCR sequences were included in an early release covering around 600 HLA-typed donors. Of the roughly 400 genotyped donors, around 81% fell in the genetic ancestry cluster associated with self-reported Caucasian donors. The aim of the study was to test whether cataloging public T cell receptors could identify signatures of past pathogen exposure. The T cell repertoires of around 670 subjects were profiled by immunosequencing and related to cytomegalovirus serostatus. A separate validation cohort of roughly 130 different subjects was used in addition to the approximately 610-subject first cohort. To predict cytomegalovirus infection status, the study combined high-throughput TCR immunosequencing, statistical association of individual TCRs with disease status, and machine learning. To study patterns of TCR occurrence, a later analysis re-analyzed previously published TCR beta repertoires from several hundred donors and added high-resolution HLA genotyping. Rather than drawing on any new phenotypic data, the later analysis identified candidate immune exposures from TCR beta sequences and the way those sequences occurred across donors. An earlier analysis of around 640 of the donors used high-throughput TCR beta sequencing to judge whether each TCR beta V gene segment behaved as functional or pseudogenic. Alongside the repertoire data, information on donor age, sex, ethnicity and CMV serostatus was compiled. A later genetic analysis used genome-wide SNP genotypes for about 65% of the 666 donors, treating that subset as a discovery cohort. All discovery cohort repertoires had been generated on a single sequencing platform. HLA typing included class I and class II loci at four-digit resolution. The number of donors typed differed by locus, with about 629-630 for A, B, C, DRB1 and DQB1, around 500 for DQA1, 600 to 610 for DPA1, and around 460 for DPB1. Roughly 5 DR-DQ haplotypes were handled as single units for association and clustering because linkage in the cohort was strong. Among some 410 genotyped donors of the cohort, an average of approximately 230,000 unique TCR beta nucleotide sequences were sequenced per donor, roughly a sixth of them non-productive.

Results the study describes overall, beyond this receptor: A further reported finding was that TCR beta sequences accurately predicted the HLA-A and HLA-B alleles for most subjects in the first cohort. According to the authors, the approach could potentially be generalized to other disease states and immunological phenotypes. In a later analysis, some 17,000 TCR beta sequences were associated with specific HLA alleles at a false discovery rate of 0.05. The classifier was reported to diagnose cytomegalovirus status with high specificity and sensitivity in both the original and validation cohorts. In vitro tests confirmed that a few of the cytomegalovirus-associated TCR beta chains recognize cytomegalovirus antigens. According to a later analysis, TCR association rates differed among HLA loci, with DRB1 alleles showing the most associated TCRs and HLA-C alleles showing the fewest. Because counts were too low, 15 to 20 rarely observed V segments, including chromosome 9 orphons, were left out of the earlier analysis of 500 to 650 of the donors. The cohort was sequenced for TCR beta chains only, and without alpha or paired-chain data the features that could be detected were limited. Several of the top co-occurrence clusters appeared to be linked to parvovirus B19, influenza, CMV and Epstein-Barr virus, according to a later analysis. A later analysis found that most CMV-associated TCR beta chains appeared HLA-restricted, with HLA associations seemingly driven largely by CMV exposure. Compared with the roughly 720-donor mean, donors in an Asian-associated ancestry cluster had fewer N-insertions in productive TCRs, according to a later genetic analysis. Most TCR sequences were observed very rarely across donors, whereas some public TCRs were present in many individuals. Assigning TCR associations to individual alleles was difficult when HLA alleles, especially DR and DQ, strongly co-occurred. An association between a missense DCLRE1C variant and V-gene and J-gene trimming of TCR beta chains was found in a later genetic analysis and replicated in an independent cohort. A group of highly shared sequence variants was considered likely to be a technical artifact of the sequencing pipeline. Roughly uniform sequencing depth across donors was assumed in presence/absence analyses, although this assumption may not hold. Broadly in line with IMGT annotations, most TCR beta V segments showed up in productive rearrangements about 90% or about 30% of the time in an earlier analysis of several hundred of the donors. Correlated functional status among segregating V segments might reflect linkage disequilibrium, but an unknown experimental factor could not be ruled out. Some IMGT-functional V segments, including TRBV6-2 and TRBV6-3, could not be told apart with the 87-base-pair reads, so those segments were excluded. HLA typing was unavailable for some donors at each locus, so association tests used only the typed subset. A later analysis found that HLA-associated TCR beta chains were more clonally expanded and had lower generation probabilities than equally common non-associated chains. In the study, around 150 TCR beta chains were listed as associated with cytomegalovirus. CMV serostatus was the only immune exposure information available for the cohort.

The V and J genes are TRBV9 and TRBJ2-1, and 7 junction bases match TRBD2. Sequencing used PBMCs. This receptor was taken from a man younger than 35 in good health and CMV-seronegative. The DNA sequence is as follows: TGTGCCAGCAGCGTGGGGGGGGTCAATGAGCAGTTCTTC. The resulting protein is CASSVGGVNEQFF.